A selection of T cell receptor beta chains follows, all from one sample in a study of T cells in Graves' hyperthyroidism and ophthalmopathy. TCRdb redid the calling of the multiplex PCR reads with MiXCR, one entry per CDR3 protein. The sample has hundreds of thousands of distinct CDR3 sequences; 11% to 15% are singletons. Input material: blood. These receptors were taken from a woman between 18 and 30 years old with Graves' hyperthyroidism. The CDR3 runs from the conserved cysteine through the conserved F or W. A D gene is named only where the DNA matches it firmly. Expanded clones get a size class; other rows say once, few or many, or leave the size out.

clone_size,v_call,j_call,d_call,cdr3_nt,cdr3_aa
-,TRBV29-1,TRBJ2-7,-,TGCAGCGGGGACGGAGCAGACTACAATGAGCAGTACTTC,CSGDGADYNEQYF
many,TRBV13,TRBJ2-7,-,TGTGCCAGCAGCCCATGGCGGGACATCTACGAGCAGTACTTC,CASSPWRDIYEQYF
many,TRBV2,TRBJ1-2,-,TGTGCCAGCAGCCCAGGGGCGGGCTATGGCTACACCTTC,CASSPGAGYGYTF
few,TRBV5-1,TRBJ2-7,TRBD2,TGCGCCAGCAGCAAGATGACCCTCCGGGAGGGCCTCTACGAGCAGTACTTC,CASSKMTLREGLYEQYF
many,TRBV6-2/TRBV6-3,TRBJ2-1,-,TGTGCCAGCAGTTACTCGAGTAGCGTAAATGAGCAGTTCTTC,CASSYSSSVNEQFF
few,TRBV7-2,TRBJ2-7,-,TGTGCCAGCAGCTTAGTCTACGGGGGGCGCAGCTCCTACGAGCAGTACTTC,CASSLVYGGRSSYEQYF
many,TRBV28,TRBJ2-7,TRBD1,TGTGCCAGCTTCGGGCGGGACAGGACCTACGAGCAGTACTTC,CASFGRDRTYEQYF
few,TRBV11-2,TRBJ1-6,-,TGTGCCAGCAGCCCCAGCCGTCGGGATAATTCACCCCTCCACTTT,CASSPSRRDNSPLHF
many,TRBV30,TRBJ2-1,-,TGTGCCTGGAGTGAGGGGTCGCCAGGCAATGAGCAGTTCTTC,CAWSEGSPGNEQFF
-,TRBV29-1,TRBJ2-1,-,TGCAGCGCCGGACACTCGACCTACAATGAGCAGTTCTTC,CSAGHSTYNEQFF
many,TRBV13,TRBJ2-5,-,TGTGCCAGCAGCGACCCGGGACGGGGGACCCAGTACTTC,CASSDPGRGTQYF
-,TRBV3-1,TRBJ2-3,-,TGTGCCAGCAGCTCGGCGGTATCAGGGAGTAGCACAGATACGCAGTATTTT,CASSSAVSGSSTDTQYF
many,TRBV3-1,TRBJ2-7,-,TGTGCCAGCAGCCCCGAGACAACCTACGAGCAGTACTTC,CASSPETTYEQYF
many,TRBV20-1,TRBJ2-7,-,TGCAGTGCTAGCGGGGGAACCAACGAGCAGTACTTC,CSASGGTNEQYF
few,TRBV2,TRBJ2-7,-,TGTGCCGGCAGTGTTATTAGCGGCGCCTACGAGCAGTACTTC,CAGSVISGAYEQYF
many,TRBV11-3,TRBJ1-1,-,TGTGCCAGCAGCTTAGGGGGGGCGCGCACTGAAGCTTTCTTT,CASSLGGARTEAFF
many,TRBV12-3/TRBV12-4,TRBJ2-2,TRBD2,TGTGCCAGCAGTCCTGGGCTAGCGGGGATCACCGGGGAGCTGTTTTTT,CASSPGLAGITGELFF
few,TRBV6-2/TRBV6-3,TRBJ1-5,TRBD1,TGTGCCAGCAGTCCCCGGCAGGGGGCGTCTAGCAATCAGCCCCAGCATTTT,CASSPRQGASSNQPQHF
-,TRBV28,TRBJ2-7,-,TGTGCCAGCAGTTGGGGCCCCACAGCGCGCGAGCAGTACTTC,CASSWGPTAREQYF
many,TRBV7-9,TRBJ2-7,TRBD2,TGTGCCAGCAGCTTAGCGCAACGACTAGCGGGACCCTACGAGCAGTACTTC,CASSLAQRLAGPYEQYF
-,TRBV6-1,TRBJ2-3,TRBD1,TGTGCCACCTCCCGTGGGGACAGGGCAATCGGGAAAGGCGAAGATACGCAGTATTTT,CATSRGDRAIGKGEDTQYF
many,TRBV30,TRBJ2-1,TRBD2,TGTGCCTGGAGTAGGTCAGGACTAGCGGGAAATGAGCAGTTCTTC,CAWSRSGLAGNEQFF
many,TRBV11-2,TRBJ1-5,-,TGTGCCGGCAGCTTAAGTCCTAAGAGTCAGCCCCAGCATTTT,CAGSLSPKSQPQHF
-,TRBV6-2/TRBV6-3,TRBJ1-5,-,TGTGCCAGCAGTTACTCGGGGCAGGCCGGTCAGCCCCAGCATTTT,CASSYSGQAGQPQHF
many,TRBV11-3,TRBJ2-7,-,TGTGCCAGCAGAACGTACAAGGATCGCCACGAGCAGTACTTC,CASRTYKDRHEQYF
many,TRBV2,TRBJ1-1,-,TGTGCCAGCAGTGAAGCGGACAGCGGTCTGAACACTGAAGCTTTCTTT,CASSEADSGLNTEAFF
many,TRBV7-8,TRBJ2-3,TRBD2,TGTGCCAGCCTGACGACTGGTCCGGGACTAGCGGGCCCCACAGATACGCAGTATTTT,CASLTTGPGLAGPTDTQYF
many,TRBV2,TRBJ2-3,TRBD2,TGTGCCAGCAGTGGTCTAGCGGGAGGGCCCAGTTACACAGATACGCAGTATTTT,CASSGLAGGPSYTDTQYF
few,TRBV29-1,TRBJ2-6,-,TGCAGCGCCCTTGAGGGCCGCTCTGGGGCCAACGTCCTGACTTTC,CSALEGRSGANVLTF
-,TRBV20-1,TRBJ2-1,TRBD1,TGCAGTGCTAGAGACCTCAGGGGGAACTACAATGAGCAGTTCTTC,CSARDLRGNYNEQFF
-,TRBV5-1,TRBJ1-2,-,TGCGCCAGCAGACAGACTTCAGCTAACTATGGCTACACCTTC,CASRQTSANYGYTF
-,TRBV11-1,TRBJ2-1,TRBD2,TGTGCCAGCAGCATGGGACTAGCGCTCCATGAGCAGTTCTTC,CASSMGLALHEQFF
many,TRBV3-1,TRBJ2-1,TRBD1,TGTGCCAGCGAAGACAGGGGCTCCTACAATGAGCAGTTCTTC,CASEDRGSYNEQFF
-,TRBV3-1,TRBJ2-1,-,TGTGCCAGCAGCCAAGAACCCCAGTGGCGGGGCCACTACAATGAGCAGTTCTTC,CASSQEPQWRGHYNEQFF
few,TRBV29-1,TRBJ2-1,-,TGCAGCGTTGTGAGCGGACCGGGGGAGTTCTTC,CSVVSGPGEFF
-,TRBV3-1,TRBJ2-7,TRBD1,TGTGCCAGCAGCCATGCCGGGACAGGGCTTTTTTCCTACGAGCAGTACTTC,CASSHAGTGLFSYEQYF
-,TRBV20-1,TRBJ2-3,-,TGCAGTGCTAGTTACCACTTAGGGGGAGATACGCAGTATTTT,CSASYHLGGDTQYF
-,TRBV5-1,TRBJ2-3,-,TGCGCCAGCAGCTTGGAGGTTCTGCAGGGAGTGACTAGCACAGATACGCAGTATTTT,CASSLEVLQGVTSTDTQYF
many,TRBV7-9,TRBJ2-1,-,TGTGCCAGCAGCTTCCGGCCCGGGGCAGGGAAAGGGAATGAGCAGTTCTTC,CASSFRPGAGKGNEQFF
few,TRBV28,TRBJ2-2,-,TGTGCCAGCAGTTTATTTCTAGCCGGGTCCCGAGAGGAGCTGTTTTTT,CASSLFLAGSREELFF
many,TRBV2,TRBJ2-5,TRBD2,TGTGCCAGCAGTTACGGGACTAGCGGGTGGGTCCAAGAGACCCAGTACTTC,CASSYGTSGWVQETQYF
many,TRBV2,TRBJ1-5,-,TGTGCCAGCAGAGAAGGGGGGATCGGCAATCAGCCCCAGCATTTT,CASREGGIGNQPQHF
many,TRBV11-3,TRBJ2-5,-,TGTGCCAGCAGCTTAGCCCTGCTCGAGACCCAGTACTTC,CASSLALLETQYF
-,TRBV7-2,TRBJ1-1,-,TGTGCCAGCAGTAAAATAGCAGGGAACACTGAAGCTTTCTTT,CASSKIAGNTEAFF
few,TRBV6-1,TRBJ1-5,-,TGTGCCAGCAGCTGGGGAAGGATGAACCAGCCCCAGCATTTT,CASSWGRMNQPQHF
-,TRBV15,TRBJ2-2,-,TGTGCCACCAGCAGAGATCGTGGAGGGACGAACACCGGGGAGCTGTTTTTT,CATSRDRGGTNTGELFF
many,TRBV6-1,TRBJ1-5,-,TGTGCCAGCAGGACGGACGGGATGATCAATCAGCCCCAGCATTTT,CASRTDGMINQPQHF